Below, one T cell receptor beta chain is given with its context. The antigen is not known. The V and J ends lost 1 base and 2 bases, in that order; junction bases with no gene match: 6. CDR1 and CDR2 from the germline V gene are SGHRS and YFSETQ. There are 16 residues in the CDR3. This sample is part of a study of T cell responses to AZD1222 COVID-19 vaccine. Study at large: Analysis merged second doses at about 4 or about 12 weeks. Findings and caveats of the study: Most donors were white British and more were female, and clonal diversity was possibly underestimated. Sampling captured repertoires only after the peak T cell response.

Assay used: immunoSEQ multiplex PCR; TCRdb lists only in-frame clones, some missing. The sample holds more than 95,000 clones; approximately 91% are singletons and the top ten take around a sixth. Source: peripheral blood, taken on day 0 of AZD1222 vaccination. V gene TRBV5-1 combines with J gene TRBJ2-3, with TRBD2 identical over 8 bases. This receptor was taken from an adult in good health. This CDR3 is CASSLRSGLDTDTQYF. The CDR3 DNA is TGCGCCAGCAGCTTGAGGTCGGGACTAGACACAGATACGCAGTATTTT.